The 29 T cell receptor beta chains below come from one sample, sequenced in a study of T cell responses to AZD1222 COVID-19 vaccine. The data were produced by immunoSEQ multiplex PCR, yet TCRdb's version contains in-frame clones alone and is incomplete. The sample shows about 150,000 clones, 90% of them seen only once. This specimen was peripheral blood, taken 28 days after the second AZD1222 dose. Every receptor here comes from an adult who received the AZD1222 COVID-19 vaccine.

The chain couples TRBV5-1 to TRBJ2-3; 12 positions match TRBD2. CDR3 length equals 16 residues. The V gene end was trimmed by 3 bases and the J gene end by 0 bases; junction bases not matched to a gene: 2. In germline, CDR1 is SGHRS, CDR2 YFSETQ. The DNA for the CDR3 is TGCGCCAGCAGCTCCGGGACTAGCGGGAGCACAGATACGCAGTATTTT. It translates to CASSSGTSGSTDTQYF.

V gene TRBV24-1 combines with J gene TRBJ2-1; TRBD2 matches at 7 bases. CDR1 and CDR2 from the germline V gene are KGHDR and SFDVKD. The CDR3 totals 16 residues. The trim removed 3 bases at V and 7 bases at J, leaving 11 bases unmatched. CDR3 coding DNA: TGTGCCACCAGTGATACCAGCGGGATTTTTCTGAATGAGCAGTTCTTC. As protein: CATSDTSGIFLNEQFF.

The chain carries TRBV7-6 and TRBJ1-5; 9 bases line up with TRBD1. V lost 0 bases, J lost 2 bases, and 2 bases stayed unmatched. There are 16 residues in the CDR3. Germline V gene sequence: CDR1 SGHVS, CDR2 FNYEAQ. CDR3 amino acids: CASSLAGDRGNQPQHF. The CDR3 DNA is TGTGCCAGCAGCTTAGCAGGGGACAGGGGCAATCAGCCCCAGCATTTT.

J is TRBJ2-1 and V is TRBV30; D is undetermined. Germline loops: CDR1 GTSNPN, CDR2 SVGIG (reference sequence). V lost 6 bases and J lost 6, with 18 bases in between. The CDR3 runs to 14 residues. The CDR3, as DNA: TGTGCCTGCCTAGAATTAACACACGGCAATGAGCAGTTCTTC. It specifies CACLELTHGNEQFF.

The chain uses TRBV5-1 and TRBJ2-3; possibly TRBD1 for D (6 bases). The CDR3 loop spans 15 amino acids. V was clipped by 4 bases and J by 6 bases, with 18 bases between them. Germline V lookup: CDR1 SGHRS, CDR2 YFSETQ. The CDR3 protein is CASSPTGEGADTQYF. DNA of the CDR3: TGCGCCAGCAGCCCGACAGGTGAGGGCGCGGATACGCAGTATTTT.

V gene TRBV27 combines with J gene TRBJ1-5, with TRBD1 identical over 7 bases. CDR3 size: 15 residues. Germline V lookup: CDR1 MNHEY, CDR2 SMNVEV (reference sequence). V lost 6 bases, J lost 0 bases, and 5 bases stayed unmatched. DNA of the CDR3: TGTGCCAGCAGATTCGACAGGGATAGCAATCAGCCCCAGCATTTT. Its translation: CASRFDRDSNQPQHF.

The chain joins TRBV27 to TRBJ1-5; 9 bases are a match to TRBD1. J gave up 4 bases and V 4 bases, and 8 bases lay outside the gene matches. The CDR3 has 16 residues. Looked up from germline, CDR1 is MNHEY and CDR2 is SMNVEV (reference sequence). For the CDR3, the DNA is TGTGCCAGCAGTTCCTTGGACAGGGGTGTAAATCAGCCCCAGCATTTT. This encodes CASSSLDRGVNQPQHF.

The V gene is TRBV6-5, the J gene TRBJ2-5; D gene ambiguous. Germline V lookup: CDR1 MNHEY, CDR2 SVGAGI. Trimming took 7 bases from V and 2 from J, leaving 17 bases between them. The CDR3 totals 15 residues. In DNA form, the CDR3 reads TGTGCCAGCACCAATCATCCGAACATGCAAGAGACCCAGTACTTC. Translating it yields CASTNHPNMQETQYF.

The rearrangement links TRBV7-6 to TRBJ2-7, with 8 bases identical to TRBD1. The CDR3 totals 15 residues. The germline gives CDR1 SGHVS, CDR2 FNYEAQ. With V trimmed by 3 bases and J by 2 bases, 6 bases remained unmatched. The CDR3 reads CASSLADRGPYEQYF. The CDR3 DNA sequence: TGTGCCAGCAGCTTGGCCGACAGGGGACCCTACGAGCAGTACTTC.

This clone was picked up one time. The chain joins TRBV7-8 to TRBJ2-7, with 9 positions matching TRBD1. Germline V lookup: CDR1 SGHVS, CDR2 FQNEAQ. The J segment lost 9 bases and the V segment lost 1 base, leaving 7 bases of the junction unmatched. The length of the CDR3 is 14 residues. As DNA, the CDR3 is TGTGCCAGCAGCTTAGGGACAGGGGTTGGTGTGCAGTACTTC. The encoded protein is CASSLGTGVGVQYF.

The V gene is TRBV7-9, the J gene TRBJ1-1, with TRBD1 as a possible D gene (6 bases). CDR3 length: 15 residues. Trimming left V 7 bases short and J 0 bases short, with 15 bases between. Germline V gives CDR1 SEHNR, CDR2 FQNEAQ (reference sequence). CDR3 amino acids: CASTPQGPMNTEAFF. CDR3 nucleotide sequence: TGTGCCAGCACGCCCCAGGGGCCAATGAACACTGAAGCTTTCTTT.

The rearrangement joins TRBV29-1 to TRBJ1-1; the match to TRBD1 covers 11 bases. Trimming cost V 4 bases and J 5 bases; bases outside gene matches: 12. Per germline, CDR1 SQVTM and CDR2 ANQGSEA. The CDR3 has 16 residues. The CDR3 region has the DNA TGCAGCGTTGTCCCTCGGGGACAGGGGGTATTTACTGAAGCTTTCTTT. Translating it yields CSVVPRGQGVFTEAFF.

The J gene is TRBJ2-2, the V gene TRBV19; the D is unclear. Trimming cost V 7 bases and J 5 bases, with 14 bases left between them. This CDR3 region has 14 residues. Germline CDR1 is LNHDA and CDR2 is SQIVND (reference sequence). CDR3 nucleotides: TGTGCCAGTATTCGTGGAATTGGGACCGGGGAGCTGTTTTTT. Translating gives CASIRGIGTGELFF. The complete variable domain, with remaining parts taken from reference TRBV19 and TRBJ2-2, reads DGGITQSPKYLFRKEGQNVTLSCEQNLNHDAMYWYRQDPGQGLRLIYYSQIVNDFQKGDIAEGYSVSREKKESFPLTVTSAQKNPTAFYLCASIRGIGTGELFFGEGSRLTVL.

V usage is TRBV2 and J usage is TRBJ2-1, with D perhaps matching TRBD1 or TRBD2 (7 bases each). This CDR3 has 13 residues. V gave up 4 bases and J gave up 7 bases, with 11 bases separating them. In germline, CDR1 is SNHLY, CDR2 FYNNEI. The CDR3 DNA sequence: TGTGCCAGCAGTGCGCAGGGGGGGAATGAGCAGTTCTTC. Translating it yields CASSAQGGNEQFF.

This clone was recorded once. J is TRBJ1-2 and V is TRBV2, with a tentative D call TRBD1 (6 bases). CDR1 and CDR2 (germline): SNHLY, FYNNEI. V was clipped by 6 bases and J by 8 bases, with 19 bases between them. There are 14 residues in the CDR3. The CDR3: CASSAGTPVRGYTF. The CDR3 DNA follows: TGTGCCAGCAGCGCCGGGACACCGGTTAGGGGCTACACCTTC.

This rearrangement joins TRBV2 to TRBJ1-5, with a weak D call TRBD1 (5 bases). The V gene's germline CDR1 is SNHLY and CDR2 FYNNEI. The CDR3 runs 15 residues. The germline V and J ends were trimmed by 4 bases and 0 bases, with 10 bases remaining between them. In DNA, the CDR3 is TGTGCCAGCAGTGGATCGGGGGGTAGCAATCAGCCCCAGCATTTT. This encodes CASSGSGGSNQPQHF. Combining the CDR3 with reference TRBV2 and TRBJ1-5 gives the whole variable domain EPEVTQTPSHQVTQMGQEVILRCVPISNHLYFYWYRQILGQKVEFLVSFYNNEISEKSEIFDDQFSVERPDGSNFTLKIRSTKLEDSAMYFCASSGSGGSNQPQHFGDGTRLSIL.

This chain joins TRBV5-6 and TRBJ1-1; possibly TRBD1 for D (5 bases). Germline V CDR1 and CDR2: SGHDT, YYEEEE. V dropped 0 bases and J dropped 4 bases, with 7 bases sitting between them. The CDR3 spans 13 residues. CDR3 sequence reads: CASSLGGSTEAFF. The CDR3 DNA sequence: TGTGCCAGCAGCTTGGGGGGGTCCACTGAAGCTTTCTTT.

This clone was observed a single time. J is TRBJ1-1 and V is TRBV5-1; TRBD1 aligns across 12 bases. The CDR3 has 16 amino acids. Germline CDR1 is SGHRS and CDR2 is YFSETQ. The V gene end was trimmed by 0 bases and the J gene end by 6 bases; junction bases not matched to a gene: 6. The CDR3 loop is CASSLGDRGPMAEAFF. Written as DNA, the CDR3 is TGCGCCAGCAGCTTGGGGGACAGGGGGCCGATGGCTGAAGCTTTCTTT.

The chain recombines TRBV6-5 with TRBJ1-2; 8 bases fit TRBD1. This CDR3 has 14 amino acids. CDR1 MNHEY and CDR2 SVGAGI come from the germline V gene. V lost 6 bases to trimming and J lost 4 bases; unmatched junction nucleotides: 7. In DNA, the CDR3 is TGTGCCAGCAGCATACAGGGGGTCGGCTATGGCTACACCTTC. Protein sequence: CASSIQGVGYGYTF.

J is TRBJ2-1 and V is TRBV5-5, with 14 bases lining up with TRBD2. The V and J ends lost 3 bases and 6 bases, in that order; junction bases with no gene match: 8. The CDR3 covers 17 residues. CDR1 and CDR2 (germline): SGHKS, YYEKEE (reference sequence). CDR3 sequence: CASSWGLAGEASNEQFF. DNA for the CDR3: TGTGCCAGCAGCTGGGGACTAGCGGGGGAGGCGTCCAATGAGCAGTTCTTC.

The chain carries TRBV5-6 and TRBJ2-7, with TRBD2 as a possible D gene (5 bases). Germline CDR1 SGHDT, CDR2 YYEEEE. CDR3 size: 15 residues. Deletions cut 4 bases from V and 1 base from J, with 15 bases between. The chain's CDR3 is CASSPYGKRSYEQYF. The CDR3 bases are TGTGCCAGCAGCCCCTACGGGAAGCGTTCCTACGAGCAGTACTTC.

This chain connects TRBV29-1 to TRBJ2-5; 7 bases are a match to TRBD1. The CDR3 spans 13 residues. CDR1 is SQVTM, CDR2 ANQGSEA, per germline. J was trimmed by 5 bases and V by 3 bases; bases with no gene match: 6. This CDR3 reads CSVDRGSGETQYF. CDR3 coding DNA: TGCAGCGTTGACAGGGGGAGTGGGGAGACCCAGTACTTC.

V gene TRBV27 combines with J gene TRBJ1-4; possibly TRBD1 for D (5 bases). CDR3 size: 16 residues. Germline CDR1 and CDR2: MNHEY and SMNVEV (reference sequence). Trimming left V 10 bases short and J 3 bases short, with 21 bases between. The CDR3 here is CATKPGTFGSNEKLFF. The CDR3 DNA follows: TGTGCCACCAAACCCGGGACGTTCGGTTCTAATGAAAAACTGTTTTTT.

The chain couples TRBV18 to TRBJ2-2; a weak D match, TRBD1 (5 bases). The CDR3 is 15 residues long. Germline CDR1 KGHSH, CDR2 LQKENI. V gave up 8 bases and J gave up 4 bases, with 17 bases separating them. The CDR3 coding sequence is TGTGCCAGCCAACCGGACAATATAGGCACCGGGGAGCTGTTTTTT. It is translated as CASQPDNIGTGELFF.

This clone was observed once. The rearrangement joins TRBV2 to TRBJ2-1, with TRBD2 as a possible D gene (6 bases). This CDR3 contains 16 residues. Germline loops: CDR1 SNHLY, CDR2 FYNNEI. Trimming cost V 1 base and J 7 bases, with 17 bases left between them. The CDR3 DNA reads TGTGCCAGCAGTGAAGTTAGCGGCAGGAGTCGGAATGAGCAGTTCTTC. Translating gives CASSEVSGRSRNEQFF.

The V gene is TRBV10-3, the J gene TRBJ1-1; 8 nucleotides match TRBD1. The CDR3 spans 15 residues. V was pared by 6 bases and J by 1 base, with 7 bases of the junction left unmatched. Germline V gives CDR1 ENHRY, CDR2 SYGVKD. As DNA, the CDR3 is TGTGCCATCAGGGACTCCAGGGGGCAGAACACTGAAGCTTTCTTT. As protein: CAIRDSRGQNTEAFF.

The chain is built from TRBV27 and TRBJ2-4, with 7 nucleotides matching TRBD2. This CDR3 has 17 residues. In germline, CDR1 is MNHEY, CDR2 SMNVEV (reference sequence). Unmatched junction bases numbered 12, after V lost 6 bases and J lost 1 base. The CDR3 DNA reads TGTGCCAGCAGCGGTGGTGGGAGGGGTGAGGCCAAAAACATTCAGTACTTC. It translates to CASSGGGRGEAKNIQYF.

This clone showed up just once. Other nucleotide sequences from this sample produce the same CDR3. The chain is built from TRBV5-1 and TRBJ2-7; D gene uncertain. Germline V gene data show CDR1 as SGHRS and CDR2 as YFSETQ. CDR3 length equals 14 residues. Trimming removed 0 bases at V and 0 bases at J, with 7 bases between. CDR3 in amino acids: CASSLAGYSYEQYF. As DNA, the CDR3 is TGCGCCAGCAGCTTGGCCGGGTACTCCTACGAGCAGTACTTC.

To note about this clone: Other DNA sequences in the sample encode the same CDR3. This sequence joins TRBV5-1 and TRBJ1-1; no clear D gene. The V gene's germline CDR1 is SGHRS and CDR2 YFSETQ. V was cut by 8 bases and J by 1 base, with 9 bases left in between. This CDR3 spans 12 amino acids. CDR3 loop: CASSLKNTEAFF. The CDR3 DNA reads as TGCGCCAGTAGCCTCAAGAACACTGAAGCTTTCTTT.